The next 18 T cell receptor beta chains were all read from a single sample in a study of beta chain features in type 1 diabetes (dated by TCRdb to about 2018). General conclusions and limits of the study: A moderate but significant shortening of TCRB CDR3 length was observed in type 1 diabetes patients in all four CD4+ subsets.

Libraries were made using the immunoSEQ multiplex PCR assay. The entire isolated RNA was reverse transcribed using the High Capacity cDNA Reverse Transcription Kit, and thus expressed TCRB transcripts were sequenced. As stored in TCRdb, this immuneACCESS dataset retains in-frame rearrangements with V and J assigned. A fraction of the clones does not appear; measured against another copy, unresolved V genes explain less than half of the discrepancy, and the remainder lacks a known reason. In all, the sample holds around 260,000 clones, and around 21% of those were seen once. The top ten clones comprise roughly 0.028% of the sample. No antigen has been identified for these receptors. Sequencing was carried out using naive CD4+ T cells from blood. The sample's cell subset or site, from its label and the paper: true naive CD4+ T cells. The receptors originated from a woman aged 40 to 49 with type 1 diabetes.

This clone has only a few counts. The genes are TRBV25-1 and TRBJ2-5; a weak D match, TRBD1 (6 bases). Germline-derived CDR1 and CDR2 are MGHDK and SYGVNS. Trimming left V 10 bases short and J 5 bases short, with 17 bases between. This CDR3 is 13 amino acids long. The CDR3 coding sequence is TGTGCCACTTCGGGACATGCCCCGGAGACCCAGTACTTC. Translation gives CATSGHAPETQYF.

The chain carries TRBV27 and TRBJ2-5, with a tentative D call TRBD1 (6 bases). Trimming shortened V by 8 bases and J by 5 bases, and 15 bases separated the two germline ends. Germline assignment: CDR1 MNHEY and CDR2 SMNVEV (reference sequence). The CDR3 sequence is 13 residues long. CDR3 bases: TGTGCCAGCGGCCAGGGGTTGGGGGAGACCCAGTACTTC. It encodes CASGQGLGETQYF.

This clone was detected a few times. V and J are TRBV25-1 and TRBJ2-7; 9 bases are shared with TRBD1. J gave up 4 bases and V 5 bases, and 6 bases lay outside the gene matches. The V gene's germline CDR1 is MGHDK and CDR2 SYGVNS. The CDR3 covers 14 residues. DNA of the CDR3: TGTGCCAGCAGTACCACAGGGGGCAGGTACGAGCAGTACTTC. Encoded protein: CASSTTGGRYEQYF.

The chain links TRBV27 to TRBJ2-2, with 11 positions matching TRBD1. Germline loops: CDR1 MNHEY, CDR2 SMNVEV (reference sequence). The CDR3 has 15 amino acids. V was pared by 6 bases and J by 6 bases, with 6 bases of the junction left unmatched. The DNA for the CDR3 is TGTGCCAGCAGGGGACAGGGGGGAATCGCCGGGGAGCTGTTTTTT. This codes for CASRGQGGIAGELFF.

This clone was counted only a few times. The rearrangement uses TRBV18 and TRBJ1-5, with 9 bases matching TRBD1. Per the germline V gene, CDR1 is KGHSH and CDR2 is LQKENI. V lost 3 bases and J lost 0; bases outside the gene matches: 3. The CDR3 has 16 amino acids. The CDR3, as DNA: TGTGCCAGCTCACCCGGGACAGGGAATAGCAATCAGCCCCAGCATTTT. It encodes CASSPGTGNSNQPQHF.

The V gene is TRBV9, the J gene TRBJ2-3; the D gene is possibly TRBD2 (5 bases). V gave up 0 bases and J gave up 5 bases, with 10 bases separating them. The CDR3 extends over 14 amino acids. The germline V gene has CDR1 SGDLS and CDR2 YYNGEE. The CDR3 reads CASSVDGNRDTQYF. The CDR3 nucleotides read TGTGCCAGCAGCGTAGACGGGAATAGAGATACGCAGTATTTT. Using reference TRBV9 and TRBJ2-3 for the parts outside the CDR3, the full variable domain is DSGVTQTPKHLITATGQRVTLRCSPRSGDLSVYWYQQSLDQGLQFLIQYYNGEERAKGNILERFSAQQFPDLHSELNLSSLELGDSALYFCASSVDGNRDTQYFGPGTRLTVL.

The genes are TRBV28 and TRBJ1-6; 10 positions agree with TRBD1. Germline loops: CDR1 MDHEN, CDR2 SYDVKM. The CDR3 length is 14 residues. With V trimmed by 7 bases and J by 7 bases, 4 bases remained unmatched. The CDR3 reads CASTSGQGNSPLHF. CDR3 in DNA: TGTGCCAGCACCTCGGGACAGGGGAATTCACCCCTCCACTTT.

The CDR3 sequence: CASSFRGTGPPEAFF. The CDR3 DNA follows: TGTGCCAGCAGCTTTCGGGGGACAGGCCCACCTGAAGCTTTCTTT. This chain uses TRBV9 with TRBJ1-1; 8 bases line up with TRBD1. Germline values: CDR1 SGDLS, CDR2 YYNGEE. The CDR3 loop spans 15 amino acids. With 4 bases clipped from V and 6 bases from J, the junction kept 11 bases outside the gene matches.

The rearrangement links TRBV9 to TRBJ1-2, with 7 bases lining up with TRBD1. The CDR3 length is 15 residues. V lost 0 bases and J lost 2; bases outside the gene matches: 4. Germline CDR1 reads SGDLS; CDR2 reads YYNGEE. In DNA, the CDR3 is TGTGCCAGCAGCGTAGAGACAGGGACCAACTATGGCTACACCTTC. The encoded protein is CASSVETGTNYGYTF. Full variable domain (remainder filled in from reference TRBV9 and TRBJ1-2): DSGVTQTPKHLITATGQRVTLRCSPRSGDLSVYWYQQSLDQGLQFLIQYYNGEERAKGNILERFSAQQFPDLHSELNLSSLELGDSALYFCASSVETGTNYGYTFGSGTRLTVV.

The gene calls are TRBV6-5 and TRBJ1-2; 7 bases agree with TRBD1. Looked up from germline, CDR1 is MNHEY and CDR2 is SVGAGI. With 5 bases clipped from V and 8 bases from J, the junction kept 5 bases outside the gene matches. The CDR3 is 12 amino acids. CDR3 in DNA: TGTGCCAGCAGTCAGACAGGGTTCGGCTACACCTTC. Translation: CASSQTGFGYTF.

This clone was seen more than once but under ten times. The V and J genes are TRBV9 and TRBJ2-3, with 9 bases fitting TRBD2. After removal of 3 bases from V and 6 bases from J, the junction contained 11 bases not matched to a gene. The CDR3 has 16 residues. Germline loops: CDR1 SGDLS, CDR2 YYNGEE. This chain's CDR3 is CASSAGLYAGGDTQYF. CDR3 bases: TGTGCCAGCAGCGCTGGGTTGTATGCGGGAGGGGATACGCAGTATTTT.

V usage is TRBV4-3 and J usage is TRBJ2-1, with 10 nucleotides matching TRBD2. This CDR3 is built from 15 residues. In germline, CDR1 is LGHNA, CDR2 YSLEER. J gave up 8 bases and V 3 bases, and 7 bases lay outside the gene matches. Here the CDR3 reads CASSHLAGGHYEQFF. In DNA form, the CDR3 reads TGCGCCAGCAGCCATTTAGCGGGGGGCCACTATGAGCAGTTCTTC.

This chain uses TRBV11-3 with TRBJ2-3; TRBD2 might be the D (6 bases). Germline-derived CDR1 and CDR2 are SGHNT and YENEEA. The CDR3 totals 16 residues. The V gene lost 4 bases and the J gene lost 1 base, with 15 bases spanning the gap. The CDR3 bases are TGTGCCAGCAGCTCCCGACTAGTCCCTCGCACAGATACGCAGTATTTT. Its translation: CASSSRLVPRTDTQYF.

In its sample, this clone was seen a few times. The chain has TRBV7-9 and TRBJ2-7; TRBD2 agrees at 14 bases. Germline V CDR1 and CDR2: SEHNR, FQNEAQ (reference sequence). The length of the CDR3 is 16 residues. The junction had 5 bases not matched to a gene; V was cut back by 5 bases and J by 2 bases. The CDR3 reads CASSGRLAGGPYEQYF. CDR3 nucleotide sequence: TGTGCCAGCAGCGGCAGACTAGCGGGAGGGCCCTACGAGCAGTACTTC.

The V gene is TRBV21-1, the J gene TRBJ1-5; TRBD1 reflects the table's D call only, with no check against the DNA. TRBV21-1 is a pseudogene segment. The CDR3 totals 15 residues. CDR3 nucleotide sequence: TGTGCCAGCAGCAAATGGGGCACGAGCAATCAGCCCCAGCATTTT. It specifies CASSKWGTSNQPQHF.

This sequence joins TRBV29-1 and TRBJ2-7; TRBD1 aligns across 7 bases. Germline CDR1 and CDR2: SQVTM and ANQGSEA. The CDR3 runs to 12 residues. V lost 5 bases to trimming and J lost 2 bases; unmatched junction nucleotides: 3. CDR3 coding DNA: TGCAGCGTTTTACAGGGGACCTACGAGCAGTACTTC. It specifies CSVLQGTYEQYF.

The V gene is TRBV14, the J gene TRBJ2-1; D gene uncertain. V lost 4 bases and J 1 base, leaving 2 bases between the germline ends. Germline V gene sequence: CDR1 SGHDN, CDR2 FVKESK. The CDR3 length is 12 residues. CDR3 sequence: CASSPSYNEQFF. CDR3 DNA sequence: TGTGCCAGCAGCCCATCCTACAATGAGCAGTTCTTC.

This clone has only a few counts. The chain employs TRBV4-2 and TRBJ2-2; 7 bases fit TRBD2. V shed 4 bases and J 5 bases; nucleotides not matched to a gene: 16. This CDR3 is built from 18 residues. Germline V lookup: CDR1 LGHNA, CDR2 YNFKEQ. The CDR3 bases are TGTGCCAGCAGCCTCGGGGTGGGGAGGGACGGACAAACCGGGGAGCTGTTTTTT. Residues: CASSLGVGRDGQTGELFF.